This T cell receptor beta chain was identified during a study of blood T cell repertoires in COVID-19. About the study: The origin of the acute and convalescent COVID-19 samples was the United States, Italy and Spain.

Here immunoSEQ multiplex PCR was the method, and the copy in TCRdb shows in-frame clones only, minus some. The sample yields 250,000 to 400,000 clones, around 88% seen once. The CDR3 has 15 residues. Germline CDR1 MDHEN, CDR2 SYDVKM. Trimming removed 5 bases from V and 3 bases from J; junction bases left unmatched: 6. Followed over time, Seattle patients had been enrolled while infection was active. The chain recombines TRBV28 with TRBJ2-2, with TRBD2 matching over 7 bases. This TCR was recovered from a woman aged 25-40 years with COVID-19, enrolled during active disease. The sequenced sample was peripheral blood. In DNA form, the CDR3 reads TGTGCCAGCAGTCCCGGGGGGTCCTACACCGGGGAGCTGTTTTTT. It yields the protein CASSPGGSYTGELFF.